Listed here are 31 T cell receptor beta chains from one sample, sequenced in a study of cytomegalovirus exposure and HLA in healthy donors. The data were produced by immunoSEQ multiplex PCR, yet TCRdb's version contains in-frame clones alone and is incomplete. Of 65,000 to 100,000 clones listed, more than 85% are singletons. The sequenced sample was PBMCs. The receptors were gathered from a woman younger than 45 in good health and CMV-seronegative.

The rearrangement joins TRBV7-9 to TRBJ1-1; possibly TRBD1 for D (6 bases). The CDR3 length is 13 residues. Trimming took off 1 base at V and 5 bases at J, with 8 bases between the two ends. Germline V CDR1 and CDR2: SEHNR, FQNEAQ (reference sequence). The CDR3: CASSLGGGTEAFF. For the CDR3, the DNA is TGTGCCAGCAGCTTAGGAGGGGGAACTGAAGCTTTCTTT.

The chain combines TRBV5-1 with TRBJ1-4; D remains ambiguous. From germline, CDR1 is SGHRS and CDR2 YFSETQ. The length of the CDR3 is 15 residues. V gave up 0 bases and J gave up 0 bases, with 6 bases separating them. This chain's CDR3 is CASSLAGSTNEKLFF. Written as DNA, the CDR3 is TGCGCCAGCAGCTTGGCCGGTTCAACTAATGAAAAACTGTTTTTT.

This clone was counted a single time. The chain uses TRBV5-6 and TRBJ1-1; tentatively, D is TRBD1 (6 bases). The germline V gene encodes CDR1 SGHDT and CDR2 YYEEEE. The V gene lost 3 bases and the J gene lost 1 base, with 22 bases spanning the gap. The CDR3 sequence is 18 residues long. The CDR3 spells CASSSSFTGMGKNTEAFF. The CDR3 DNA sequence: TGTGCCAGCAGCTCTAGCTTCACAGGGATGGGAAAGAACACTGAAGCTTTCTTT.

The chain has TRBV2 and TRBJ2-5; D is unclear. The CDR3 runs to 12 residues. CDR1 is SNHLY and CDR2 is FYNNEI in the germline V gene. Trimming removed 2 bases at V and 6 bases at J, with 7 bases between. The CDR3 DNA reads TGTGCCAGCAGTGAATTGGCAAAGACCCAGTACTTC. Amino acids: CASSELAKTQYF. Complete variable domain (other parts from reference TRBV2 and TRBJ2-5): EPEVTQTPSHQVTQMGQEVILRCVPISNHLYFYWYRQILGQKVEFLVSFYNNEISEKSEIFDDQFSVERPDGSNFTLKIRSTKLEDSAMYFCASSELAKTQYFGPGTRLLVL.

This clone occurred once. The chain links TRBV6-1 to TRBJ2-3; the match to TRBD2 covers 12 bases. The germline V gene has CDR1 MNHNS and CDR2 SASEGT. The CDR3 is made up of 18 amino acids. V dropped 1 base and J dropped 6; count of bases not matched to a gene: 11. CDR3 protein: CASSEGGRLAGDLDTQYF. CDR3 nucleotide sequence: TGTGCCAGCAGTGAAGGGGGTAGACTAGCGGGAGATTTGGATACGCAGTATTTT.

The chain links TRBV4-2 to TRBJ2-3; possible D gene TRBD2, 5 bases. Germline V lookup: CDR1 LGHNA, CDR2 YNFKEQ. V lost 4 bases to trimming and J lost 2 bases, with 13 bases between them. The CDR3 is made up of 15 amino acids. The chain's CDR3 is CASSPWTELTDTQYF. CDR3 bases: TGTGCCAGCAGCCCCTGGACTGAGCTCACAGATACGCAGTATTTT.

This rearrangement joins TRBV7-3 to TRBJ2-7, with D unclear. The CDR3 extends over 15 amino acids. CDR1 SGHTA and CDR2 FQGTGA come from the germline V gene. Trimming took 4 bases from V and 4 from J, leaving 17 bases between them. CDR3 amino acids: CASSYSTSDGYEQYF. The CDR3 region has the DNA TGTGCCAGCAGCTACTCCACAAGCGACGGGTACGAGCAGTACTTC.

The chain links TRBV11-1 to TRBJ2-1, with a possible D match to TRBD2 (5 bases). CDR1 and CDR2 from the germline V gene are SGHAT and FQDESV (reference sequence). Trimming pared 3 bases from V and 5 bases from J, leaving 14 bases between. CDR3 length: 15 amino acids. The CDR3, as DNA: TGTGCCAGCAGCTTCGGGTCTAGCTGGAACAATGAGCAGTTCTTC. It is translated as CASSFGSSWNNEQFF.

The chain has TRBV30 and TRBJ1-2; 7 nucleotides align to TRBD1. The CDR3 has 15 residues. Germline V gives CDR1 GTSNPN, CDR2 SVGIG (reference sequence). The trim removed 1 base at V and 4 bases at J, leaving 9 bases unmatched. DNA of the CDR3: TGTGCCTGGAGTGCCTCGACAGGGAGCTTCTATGGCTACACCTTC. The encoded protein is CAWSASTGSFYGYTF.

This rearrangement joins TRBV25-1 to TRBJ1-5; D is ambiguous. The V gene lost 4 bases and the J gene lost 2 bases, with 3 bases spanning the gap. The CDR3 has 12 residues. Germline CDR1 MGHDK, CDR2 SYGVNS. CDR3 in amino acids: CASSVGNQPQHF. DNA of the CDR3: TGTGCCAGCAGTGTAGGCAATCAGCCCCAGCATTTT.

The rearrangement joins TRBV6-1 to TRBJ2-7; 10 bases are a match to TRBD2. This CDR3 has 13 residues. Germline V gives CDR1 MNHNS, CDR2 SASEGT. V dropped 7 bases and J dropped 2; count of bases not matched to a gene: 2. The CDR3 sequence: CASKREGPYEQYF. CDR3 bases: TGTGCCAGCAAGCGGGAGGGCCCCTACGAGCAGTACTTC.

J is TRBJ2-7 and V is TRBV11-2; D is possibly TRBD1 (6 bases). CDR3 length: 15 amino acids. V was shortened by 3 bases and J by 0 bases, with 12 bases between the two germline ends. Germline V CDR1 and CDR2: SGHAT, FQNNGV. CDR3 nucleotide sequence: TGTGCCAGCAGCTTTCGAGGGGGAAGCTCCTACGAGCAGTACTTC. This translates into CASSFRGGSSYEQYF.

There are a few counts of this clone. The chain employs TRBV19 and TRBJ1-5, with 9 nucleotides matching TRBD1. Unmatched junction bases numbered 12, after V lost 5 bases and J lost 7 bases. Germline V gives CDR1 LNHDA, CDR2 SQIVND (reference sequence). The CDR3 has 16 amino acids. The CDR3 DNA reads TGTGCCAGTAGTCCTGGGACAGGGCGTTCAGGGCAGCCCCAGCATTTT. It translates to CASSPGTGRSGQPQHF.

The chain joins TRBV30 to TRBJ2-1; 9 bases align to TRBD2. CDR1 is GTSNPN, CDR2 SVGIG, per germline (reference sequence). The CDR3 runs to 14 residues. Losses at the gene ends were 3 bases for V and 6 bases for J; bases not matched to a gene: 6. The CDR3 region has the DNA TGTGCCTGGAGAGGTGGCGGGAGGGCCAATGAGCAGTTCTTC. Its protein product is CAWRGGGRANEQFF.

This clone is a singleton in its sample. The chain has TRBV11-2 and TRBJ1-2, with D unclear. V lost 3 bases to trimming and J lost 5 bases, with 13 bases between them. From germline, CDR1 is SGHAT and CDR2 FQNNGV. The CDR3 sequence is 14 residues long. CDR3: CASSFGSREYGYTF. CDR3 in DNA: TGTGCCAGCAGCTTCGGGTCCCGAGAATATGGCTACACCTTC.

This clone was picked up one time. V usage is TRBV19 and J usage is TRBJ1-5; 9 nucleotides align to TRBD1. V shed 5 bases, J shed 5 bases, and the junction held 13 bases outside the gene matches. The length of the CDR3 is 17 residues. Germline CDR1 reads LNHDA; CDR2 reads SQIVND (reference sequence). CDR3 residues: CASSPPPGTGPHQPQHF. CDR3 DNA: TGTGCCAGTAGTCCACCCCCCGGGACAGGGCCCCATCAGCCCCAGCATTTT. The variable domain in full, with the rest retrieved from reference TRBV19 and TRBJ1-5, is DGGITQSPKYLFRKEGQNVTLSCEQNLNHDAMYWYRQDPGQGLRLIYYSQIVNDFQKGDIAEGYSVSREKKESFPLTVTSAQKNPTAFYLCASSPPPGTGPHQPQHFGDGTRLSIL.

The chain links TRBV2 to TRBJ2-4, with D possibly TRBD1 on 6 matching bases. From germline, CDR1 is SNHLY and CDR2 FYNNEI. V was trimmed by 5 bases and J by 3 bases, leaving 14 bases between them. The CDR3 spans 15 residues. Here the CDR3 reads CASSLRDMDKNIQYF. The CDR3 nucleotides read TGTGCCAGCAGTCTGAGGGACATGGACAAAAACATTCAGTACTTC.

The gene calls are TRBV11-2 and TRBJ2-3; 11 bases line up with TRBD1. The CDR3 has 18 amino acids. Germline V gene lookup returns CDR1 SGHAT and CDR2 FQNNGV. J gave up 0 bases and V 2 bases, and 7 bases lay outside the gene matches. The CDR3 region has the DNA TGTGCCAGCAGCTTACCCGGACAGGGGGCGCAGAGCACAGATACGCAGTATTTT. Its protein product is CASSLPGQGAQSTDTQYF.

The CDR3 sequence: CASSYLGGVNTEAFF. Here the CDR3 DNA reads TGTGCCAGCAGCTATCTGGGGGGGGTGAACACTGAAGCTTTCTTT. The gene calls are TRBV7-2 and TRBJ1-1, with a weak D call TRBD1 (5 bases). The V gene's germline CDR1 is SGHTA and CDR2 FQGNSA. The V gene lost 4 bases and the J gene lost 0 bases, with 12 bases spanning the gap. CDR3 length: 15 residues.

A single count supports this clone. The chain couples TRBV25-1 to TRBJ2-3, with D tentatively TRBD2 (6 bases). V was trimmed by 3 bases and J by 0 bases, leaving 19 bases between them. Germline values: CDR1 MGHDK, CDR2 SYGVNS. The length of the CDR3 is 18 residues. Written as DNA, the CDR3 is TGTGCCAGCAGTGATTTCATGGGGGGTCTCGCTAGCACAGATACGCAGTATTTT. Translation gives CASSDFMGGLASTDTQYF.

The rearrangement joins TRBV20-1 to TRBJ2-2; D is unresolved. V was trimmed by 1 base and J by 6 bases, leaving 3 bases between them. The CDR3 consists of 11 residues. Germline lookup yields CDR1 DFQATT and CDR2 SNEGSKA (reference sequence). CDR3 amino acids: CSARAAGELFF. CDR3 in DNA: TGCAGTGCTAGAGCAGCCGGGGAGCTGTTTTTT.

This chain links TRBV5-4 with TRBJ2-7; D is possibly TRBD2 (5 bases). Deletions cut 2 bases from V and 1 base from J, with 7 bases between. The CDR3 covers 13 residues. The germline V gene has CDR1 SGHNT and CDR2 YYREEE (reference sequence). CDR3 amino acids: CASSFRGSYEQYF. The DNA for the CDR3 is TGTGCCAGCAGCTTTCGGGGATCCTACGAGCAGTACTTC.

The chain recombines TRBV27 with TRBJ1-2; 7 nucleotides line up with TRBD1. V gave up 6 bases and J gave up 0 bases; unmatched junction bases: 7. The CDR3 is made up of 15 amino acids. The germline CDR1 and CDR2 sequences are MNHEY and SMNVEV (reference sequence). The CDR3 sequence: CASRTTGTANYGYTF. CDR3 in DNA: TGTGCCAGCAGGACGACCGGGACAGCTAACTATGGCTACACCTTC.

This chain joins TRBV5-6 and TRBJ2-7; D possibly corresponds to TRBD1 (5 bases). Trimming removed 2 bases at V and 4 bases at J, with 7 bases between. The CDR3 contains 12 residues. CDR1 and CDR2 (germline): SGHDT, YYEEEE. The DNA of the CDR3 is TGTGCCAGCAGCTTAGGGGATTACGAGCAGTACTTC. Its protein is CASSLGDYEQYF.

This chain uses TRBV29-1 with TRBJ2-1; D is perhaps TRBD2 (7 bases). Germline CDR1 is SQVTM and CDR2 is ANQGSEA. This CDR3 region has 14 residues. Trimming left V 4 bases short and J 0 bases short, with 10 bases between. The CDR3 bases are TGCAGCGTTGGGGGGGGCAGCTCCTACAATGAGCAGTTCTTC. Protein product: CSVGGGSSYNEQFF.

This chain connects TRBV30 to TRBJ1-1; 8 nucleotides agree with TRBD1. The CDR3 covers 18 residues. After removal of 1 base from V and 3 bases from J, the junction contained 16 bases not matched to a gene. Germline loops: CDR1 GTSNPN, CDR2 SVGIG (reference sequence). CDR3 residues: CAWSAPDRVRVGDTEAFF. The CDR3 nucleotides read TGTGCCTGGAGTGCCCCGGACAGGGTAAGGGTTGGTGACACTGAAGCTTTCTTT. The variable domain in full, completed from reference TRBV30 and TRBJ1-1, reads SQTIHQWPATLVQPVGSPLSLECTVEGTSNPNLYWYRQAAGRGLQLLFYSVGIGQISSEVPQNLSASRPQDRQFILSSKKLLLSDSGFYLCAWSAPDRVRVGDTEAFFGQGTRLTVV.

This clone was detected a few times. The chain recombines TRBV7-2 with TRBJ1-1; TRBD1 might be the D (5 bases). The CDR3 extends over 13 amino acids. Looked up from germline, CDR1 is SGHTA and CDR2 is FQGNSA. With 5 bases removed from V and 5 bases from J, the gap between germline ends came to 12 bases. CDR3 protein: CASSLHQGTEAFF. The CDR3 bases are TGTGCCAGCAGCCTACATCAGGGAACTGAAGCTTTCTTT.

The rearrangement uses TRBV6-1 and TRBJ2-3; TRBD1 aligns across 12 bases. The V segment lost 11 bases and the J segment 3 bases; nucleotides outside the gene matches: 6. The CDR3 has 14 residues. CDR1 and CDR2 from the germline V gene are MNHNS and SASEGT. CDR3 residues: CAGQGQGATDTQYF. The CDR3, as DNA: TGTGCCGGACAGGGACAGGGGGCAACAGATACGCAGTATTTT.

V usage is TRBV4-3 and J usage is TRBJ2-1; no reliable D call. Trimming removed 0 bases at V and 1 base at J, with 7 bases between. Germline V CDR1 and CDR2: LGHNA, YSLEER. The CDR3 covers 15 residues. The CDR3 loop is CASSQERLSYNEQFF. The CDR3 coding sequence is TGCGCCAGCAGCCAAGAGAGGTTGTCCTACAATGAGCAGTTCTTC.

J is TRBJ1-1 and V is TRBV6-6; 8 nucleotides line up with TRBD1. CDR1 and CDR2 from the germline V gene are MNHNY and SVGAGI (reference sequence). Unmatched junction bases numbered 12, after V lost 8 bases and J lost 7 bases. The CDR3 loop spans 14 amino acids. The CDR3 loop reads CASRPPRGQGEAFF. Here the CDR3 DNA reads TGTGCCAGCCGACCACCCAGGGGGCAAGGTGAAGCTTTCTTT.

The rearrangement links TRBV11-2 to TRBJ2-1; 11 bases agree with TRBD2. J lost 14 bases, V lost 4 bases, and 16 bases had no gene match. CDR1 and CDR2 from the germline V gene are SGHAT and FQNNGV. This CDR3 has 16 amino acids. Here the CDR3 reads CASSSALSGGVPLEFF. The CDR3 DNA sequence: TGTGCCAGCAGCTCAGCCCTTAGCGGGGGGGTACCATTAGAGTTCTTC.